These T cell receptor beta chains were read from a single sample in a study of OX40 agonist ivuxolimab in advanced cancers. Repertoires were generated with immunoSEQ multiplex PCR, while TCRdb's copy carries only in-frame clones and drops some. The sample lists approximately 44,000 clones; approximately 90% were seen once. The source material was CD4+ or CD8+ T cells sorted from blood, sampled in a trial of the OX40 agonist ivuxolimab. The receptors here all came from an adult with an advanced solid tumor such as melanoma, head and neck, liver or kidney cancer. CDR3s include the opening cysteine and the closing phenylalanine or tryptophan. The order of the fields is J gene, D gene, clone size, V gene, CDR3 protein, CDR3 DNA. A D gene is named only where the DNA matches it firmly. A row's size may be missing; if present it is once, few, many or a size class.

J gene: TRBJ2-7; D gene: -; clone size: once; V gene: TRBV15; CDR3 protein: CATSRDVRDEQYF; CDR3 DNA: TGTGCCACCAGCAGAGATGTGCGCGACGAGCAGTACTTC
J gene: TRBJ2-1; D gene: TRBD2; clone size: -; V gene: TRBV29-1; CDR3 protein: CSVVGGRADYNEQFF; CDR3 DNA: TGCAGCGTTGTAGGCGGGAGGGCCGATTACAATGAGCAGTTCTTC
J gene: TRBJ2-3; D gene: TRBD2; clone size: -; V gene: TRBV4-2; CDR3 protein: CASTLAGTSTDTQYF; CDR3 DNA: TGTGCCAGCACCCTAGCGGGCACTAGCACAGATACGCAGTATTTT
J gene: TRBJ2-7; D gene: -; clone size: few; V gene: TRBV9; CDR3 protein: CASSFGGGTGEQYF; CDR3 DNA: TGTGCCAGCAGCTTCGGAGGGGGTACGGGCGAGCAGTACTTC
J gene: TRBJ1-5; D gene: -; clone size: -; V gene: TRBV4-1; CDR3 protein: CASSQRSGSYNQPQHF; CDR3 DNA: TGCGCCAGCAGCCAAAGAAGTGGTTCTTACAATCAGCCCCAGCATTTT
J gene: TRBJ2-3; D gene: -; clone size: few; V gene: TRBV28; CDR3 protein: CASSPALRDTQYF; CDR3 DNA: TGTGCCAGCAGCCCGGCCTTGCGGGATACGCAGTATTTT
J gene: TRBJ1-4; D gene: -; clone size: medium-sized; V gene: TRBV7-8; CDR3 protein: CASSPSNEKLFF; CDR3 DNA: TGTGCCAGCAGCCCCTCAAATGAAAAACTGTTTTTT
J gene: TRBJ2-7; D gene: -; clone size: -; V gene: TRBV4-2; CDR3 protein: CASSQVTASYEQYF; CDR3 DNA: TGTGCCAGCAGCCAAGTAACAGCTTCCTACGAGCAGTACTTC
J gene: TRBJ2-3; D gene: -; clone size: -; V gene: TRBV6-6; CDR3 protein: CASSTSGDYTDTQYF; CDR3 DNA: TGTGCCAGCAGTACGTCAGGGGACTACACAGATACGCAGTATTTT
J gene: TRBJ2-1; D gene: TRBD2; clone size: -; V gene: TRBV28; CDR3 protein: CASSIAGGYNEQFF; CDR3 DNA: TGTGCCAGCAGTATAGCGGGAGGCTACAATGAGCAGTTCTTC
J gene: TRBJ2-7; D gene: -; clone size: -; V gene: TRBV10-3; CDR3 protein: CAISESPGGPGWYEQYF; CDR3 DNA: TGTGCCATCAGTGAGTCCCCCGGGGGCCCGGGGTGGTACGAGCAGTACTTC
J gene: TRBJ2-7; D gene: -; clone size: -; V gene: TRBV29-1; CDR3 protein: CSSVGLEDPYEQYF; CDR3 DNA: TGCAGCTCCGTGGGGCTAGAGGACCCCTACGAGCAGTACTTC
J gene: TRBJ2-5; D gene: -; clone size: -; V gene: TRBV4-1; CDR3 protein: CASSHGETQYF; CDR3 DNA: TGCGCCAGCAGCCACGGGGAGACCCAGTACTTC
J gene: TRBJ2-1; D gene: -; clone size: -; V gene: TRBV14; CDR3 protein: CASSQIPQGDNEQFF; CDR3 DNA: TGTGCCAGCAGCCAGATCCCGCAGGGCGACAATGAGCAGTTCTTC
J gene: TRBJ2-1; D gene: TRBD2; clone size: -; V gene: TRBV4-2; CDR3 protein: CASSQGVGGPLYNEQFF; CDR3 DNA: TGTGCCAGCAGCCAAGGGGTGGGAGGGCCTCTTTATAATGAGCAGTTCTTC
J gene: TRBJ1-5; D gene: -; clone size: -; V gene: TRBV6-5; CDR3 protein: CASSAGDRGNQPQHF; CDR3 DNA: TGTGCCAGCAGTGCGGGTGATCGTGGCAATCAGCCCCAGCATTTT
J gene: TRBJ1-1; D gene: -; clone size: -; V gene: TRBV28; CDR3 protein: CASTDLGNTEAFF; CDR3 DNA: TGTGCCAGCACCGACCTCGGGAACACTGAAGCTTTCTTT
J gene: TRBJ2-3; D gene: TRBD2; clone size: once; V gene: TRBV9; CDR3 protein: CASSGGLAGVSDTQYF; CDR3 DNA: TGTGCCAGCAGCGGGGGACTAGCGGGAGTATCTGATACGCAGTATTTT
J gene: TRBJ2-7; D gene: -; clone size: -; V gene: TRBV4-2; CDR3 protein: CASSQVTESYEQYF; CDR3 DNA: TGTGCCAGCAGCCAAGTGACAGAATCCTACGAGCAGTACTTC
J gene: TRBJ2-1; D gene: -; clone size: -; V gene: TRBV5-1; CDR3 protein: CASSLGPPGPYNEQFF; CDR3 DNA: TGCGCCAGCAGCTTGGGGCCCCCCGGTCCCTACAATGAGCAGTTCTTC
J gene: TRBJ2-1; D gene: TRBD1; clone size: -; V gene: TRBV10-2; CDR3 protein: CASSESTGFNGFF; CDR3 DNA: TGCGCCAGCAGTGAGTCGACAGGGTTTAATGGGTTCTTC
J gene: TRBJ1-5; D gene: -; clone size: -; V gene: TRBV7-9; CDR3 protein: CASSRGLNQPQHF; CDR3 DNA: TGTGCCAGCAGCCGGGGCCTCAATCAGCCCCAGCATTTT
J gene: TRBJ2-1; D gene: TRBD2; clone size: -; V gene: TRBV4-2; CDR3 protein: CASSQVGGSFGDEQFF; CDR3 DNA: TGTGCCAGCAGCCAAGTTGGCGGGAGTTTCGGGGATGAGCAGTTCTTC
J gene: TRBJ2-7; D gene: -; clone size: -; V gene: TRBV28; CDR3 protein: CASSLPNFSYEQYF; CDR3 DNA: TGTGCCAGCAGTTTACCGAATTTCTCCTACGAGCAGTACTTC
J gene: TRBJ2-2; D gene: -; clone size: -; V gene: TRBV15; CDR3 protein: CATSRDPRGANTGELFF; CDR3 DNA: TGTGCCACCAGCAGAGATCCTCGCGGAGCAAACACCGGGGAGCTGTTTTTT
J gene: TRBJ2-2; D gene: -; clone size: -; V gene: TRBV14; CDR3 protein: CASSQFISTGELFF; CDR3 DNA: TGTGCCAGCAGCCAATTCATCAGCACCGGGGAGCTGTTTTTT
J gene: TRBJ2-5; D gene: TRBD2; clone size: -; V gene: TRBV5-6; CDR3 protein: CASSLPGGPLSSEETQYF; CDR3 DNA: TGTGCCAGCAGCTTACCGGGAGGGCCTTTGTCATCCGAAGAGACCCAGTACTTC